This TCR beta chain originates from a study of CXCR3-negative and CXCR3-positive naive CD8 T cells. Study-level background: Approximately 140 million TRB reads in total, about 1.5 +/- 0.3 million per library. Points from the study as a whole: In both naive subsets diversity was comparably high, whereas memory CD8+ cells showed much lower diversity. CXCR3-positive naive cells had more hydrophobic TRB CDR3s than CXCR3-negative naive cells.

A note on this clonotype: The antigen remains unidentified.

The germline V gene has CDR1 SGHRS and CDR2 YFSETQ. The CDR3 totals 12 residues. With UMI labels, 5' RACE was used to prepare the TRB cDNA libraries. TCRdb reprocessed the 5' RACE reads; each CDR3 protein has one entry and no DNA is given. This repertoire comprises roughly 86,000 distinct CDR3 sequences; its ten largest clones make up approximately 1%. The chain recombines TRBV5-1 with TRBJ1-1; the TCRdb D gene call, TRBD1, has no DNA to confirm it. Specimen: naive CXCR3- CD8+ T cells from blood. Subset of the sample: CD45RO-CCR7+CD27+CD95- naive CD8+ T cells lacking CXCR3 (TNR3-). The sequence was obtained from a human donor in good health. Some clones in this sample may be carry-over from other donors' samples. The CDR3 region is CASYDSNTEAFF.